This T cell receptor beta chain was identified in a study of blood T cell repertoires in COVID-19. Study at large: Some COVID-19 samples were acute and others convalescent; all came from the United States, Italy and Spain.

The method was immunoSEQ multiplex PCR; TCRdb's version includes in-frame clones alone and lacks a portion of them. The data contain about 110,000 clones, approximately 86% of them singletons. The count of this clone is one. The receptor was isolated from a woman aged 45-59 years with active or convalescent COVID-19. Sequenced material: peripheral blood.

For the CDR3, the DNA is TGTGCCAGCAGGTCAGGGGGCACAGATACGCAGTATTTT. Protein product: CASRSGGTDTQYF. V gene TRBV27 combines with J gene TRBJ2-3, with D maybe TRBD1 (6 bases). Germline CDR1 MNHEY, CDR2 SMNVEV (reference sequence). This CDR3 has 13 amino acids. Trimming pared 6 bases from V and 1 base from J, leaving 8 bases between.